A selection of T cell receptor beta chains follows, all from one sample in a study of blood T cell repertoires in COVID-19. Profiled with immunoSEQ multiplex PCR; TCRdb holds only in-frame clones, not every one. Among nearly 60,000 clones listed, 90% were seen once. The sequencing sample was made of peripheral blood. Receptors originate from a man aged 60 to 75 with active COVID-19. Both conserved end residues are part of each CDR3. Size is omitted from some rows. Given values are once, few, many or a class for expanded clones.

V,J,size,CDR3
TRBV11-2,TRBJ2-1,NA,CASTLSEAGVGNEQFF
TRBV5-1,TRBJ2-2,NA,CASSFGLGTGGITGELFF
TRBV23-1,TRBJ1-4,NA,CASSPWGTGIRTNEKLFF
TRBV7-9,TRBJ1-2,NA,CASSLASAYRVSYGYTF
TRBV4-1,TRBJ1-4,NA,CATALRVGEKLFF
TRBV29-1,TRBJ1-1,once,CSGDRDTEAFF
TRBV5-1,TRBJ1-2,once,CASSLGDSSYGYTF
TRBV19,TRBJ1-3,NA,CASSIRGATGRNTIYF
TRBV20-1,TRBJ2-4,NA,CSASSGISLNIQYF
TRBV6-2/TRBV6-3,TRBJ1-5,NA,CASSYGRRAFNQPQHF
TRBV30,TRBJ2-4,NA,CAWKSGRAKNIQYF
TRBV11-2,TRBJ2-2,NA,CASSYRELFF
TRBV25-1,TRBJ2-7,NA,CASRTGGASPYEQYF
TRBV11-2,TRBJ1-4,NA,CASSLDRGRGEKLFF
TRBV4-2,TRBJ2-3,NA,CASSQDEGTGAYSTDTQYF
TRBV5-5,TRBJ2-7,NA,CASSLTGGYPTTYEQYF
TRBV5-5,TRBJ2-1,NA,CASSRPRRWTYNEQFF
TRBV19,TRBJ2-7,once,CASSIVPPGEQYF
TRBV11-3,TRBJ2-1,NA,CASSPRGLSGSNEQFF
TRBV7-9,TRBJ1-1,once,CASSSANAEAFF
TRBV6-5,TRBJ2-4,once,CASTTGATETGFQYF
TRBV7-9,TRBJ2-7,NA,CASTLTGSDYEQYF